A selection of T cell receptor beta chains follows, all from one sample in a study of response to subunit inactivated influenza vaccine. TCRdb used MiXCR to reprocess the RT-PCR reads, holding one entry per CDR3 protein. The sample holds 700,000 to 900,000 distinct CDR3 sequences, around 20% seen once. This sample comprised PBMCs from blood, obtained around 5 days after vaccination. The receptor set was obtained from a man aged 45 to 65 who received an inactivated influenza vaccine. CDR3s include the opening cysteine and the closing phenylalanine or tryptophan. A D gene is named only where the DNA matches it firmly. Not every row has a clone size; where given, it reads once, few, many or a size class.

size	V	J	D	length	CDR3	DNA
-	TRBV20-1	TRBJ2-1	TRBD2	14	CSAELTSGSAEQFF	TGCAGTGCGGAGTTAACTAGCGGGAGTGCTGAGCAGTTCTTC
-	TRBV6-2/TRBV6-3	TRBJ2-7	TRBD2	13	CASSFREGDEQYF	TGTGCCAGCAGTTTCAGGGAGGGCGACGAGCAGTACTTC
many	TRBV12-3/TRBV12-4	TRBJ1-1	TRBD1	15	CASSFRGAMNTEAFF	TGTGCCAGCAGTTTCAGGGGGGCTATGAACACTGAAGCTTTCTTT
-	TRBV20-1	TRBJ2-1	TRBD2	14	CSASGLAGNYEQFF	TGCAGTGCTAGCGGACTAGCGGGGAACTATGAGCAGTTCTTC
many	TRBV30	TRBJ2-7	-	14	CAWTDRGFPYEQYF	TGTGCCTGGACGGATCGGGGCTTCCCCTACGAGCAGTACTTC
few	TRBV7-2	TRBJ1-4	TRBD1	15	CASSSTGDNYEKLFF	TGTGCCAGCAGCTCGACAGGGGACAACTATGAAAAACTGTTTTTT
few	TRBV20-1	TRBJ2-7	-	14	CSAREVSRRDEQYF	TGCAGTGCCCGGGAAGTATCTAGAAGGGACGAGCAGTACTTC
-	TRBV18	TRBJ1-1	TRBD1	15	CASSRGQFWNTEAFF	TGTGCCAGCTCACGGGGACAGTTTTGGAACACTGAAGCTTTCTTT
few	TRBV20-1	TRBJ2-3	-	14	CSPSHGGGTDTQYF	TGCAGTCCCTCACACGGGGGCGGCACAGATACGCAGTATTTT
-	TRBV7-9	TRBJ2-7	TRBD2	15	CASSLPSGIFYEQYF	TGTGCCAGCAGCTTACCTAGCGGAATCTTCTACGAGCAGTACTTC
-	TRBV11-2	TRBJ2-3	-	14	CASSLDAVEGTQYF	TGTGCCAGCAGCTTAGACGCGGTTGAAGGTACGCAGTATTTT
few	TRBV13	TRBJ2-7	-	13	CASRLRSWGEQYF	TGTGCCAGCAGGCTACGGTCATGGGGCGAGCAGTACTTC
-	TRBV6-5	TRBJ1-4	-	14	CASRSVGGNEKLFF	TGTGCCAGCAGGTCCGTGGGGGGAAATGAAAAACTGTTTTTT
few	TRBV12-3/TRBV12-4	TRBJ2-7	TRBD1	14	CASSLALLQGKQYF	TGTGCCAGCAGTTTAGCGCTTTTACAGGGGAAGCAGTACTTC
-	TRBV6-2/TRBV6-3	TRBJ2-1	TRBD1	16	CASSRYRGAPTNEQFF	TGTGCCAGCAGTCGATACAGGGGGGCCCCGACTAATGAGCAGTTCTTC
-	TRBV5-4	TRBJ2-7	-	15	CASSSRGRPSYEQYF	TGTGCCAGCAGCTCCCGTGGTAGGCCCTCCTACGAGCAGTACTTC
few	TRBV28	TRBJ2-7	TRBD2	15	CASSPEAGLSYEQYF	TGTGCCAGCAGTCCTGAAGCGGGGCTCTCCTACGAGCAGTACTTC
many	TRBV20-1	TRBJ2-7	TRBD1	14	CSAGRDRYSYEQYF	TGCAGTGCTGGCCGGGACAGGTACTCCTACGAGCAGTACTTC
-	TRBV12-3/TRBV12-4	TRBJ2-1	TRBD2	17	CASSSISLAGLYNEQFF	TGTGCCAGCAGCAGCATTAGTCTAGCGGGACTCTACAATGAGCAGTTCTTC
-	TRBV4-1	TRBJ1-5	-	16	CASSQVGEGSGQPQHF	TGCGCCAGCAGCCAAGTGGGGGAGGGGTCCGGGCAGCCCCAGCATTTT
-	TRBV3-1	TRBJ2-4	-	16	CASSQAPVLAKNIQYF	TGTGCCAGCAGCCAAGCCCCAGTTCTAGCCAAAAACATTCAGTACTTC
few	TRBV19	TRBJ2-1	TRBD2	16	CASSIAGAGGYGEQFF	TGTGCCAGTAGTATAGCAGGAGCGGGGGGGTACGGTGAGCAGTTCTTC
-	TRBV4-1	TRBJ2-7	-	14	CASSRTQGIYEQYF	TGCGCCAGCAGCCGAACTCAGGGGATCTACGAGCAGTACTTC
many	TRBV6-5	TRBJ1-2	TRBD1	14	CASSSWTGGEGYTF	TGTGCCAGCAGTTCGTGGACAGGGGGCGAGGGCTACACCTTC
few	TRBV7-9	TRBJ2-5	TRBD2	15	CASAFQAGGQETQYF	TGTGCCAGCGCGTTTCAGGCGGGAGGGCAAGAGACCCAGTACTTC
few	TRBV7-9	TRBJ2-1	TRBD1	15	CASSLKGTGVNEQFF	TGTGCCAGCAGCCTCAAAGGGACAGGGGTCAATGAGCAGTTCTTC
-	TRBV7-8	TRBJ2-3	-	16	CASSLGAGMVTDTQYF	TGTGCCAGCAGCTTAGGGGCAGGGATGGTAACAGATACGCAGTATTTT
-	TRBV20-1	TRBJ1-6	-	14	CSARGRGHNSPLHF	TGCAGTGCTAGGGGGAGAGGACATAATTCACCCCTCCACTTT
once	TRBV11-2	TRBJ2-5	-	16	CASSSHYYREGETQYF	TGTGCCAGCAGCTCTCATTATTACAGGGAGGGAGAGACCCAGTACTTC
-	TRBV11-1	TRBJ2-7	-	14	CASSLGTDPYEQYF	TGTGCCAGCAGCTTAGGGACCGACCCCTACGAGCAGTACTTC
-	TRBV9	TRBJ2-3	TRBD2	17	CASSVAGGSPSTDTQYF	TGTGCCAGCAGCGTAGCGGGAGGGTCCCCTAGCACAGATACGCAGTATTTT
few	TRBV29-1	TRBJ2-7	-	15	CSVTTLRAGSYEQYF	TGCAGCGTTACAACATTAAGGGCAGGTTCCTACGAGCAGTACTTC
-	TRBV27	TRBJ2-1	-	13	CASRGGTYNEQFF	TGTGCCAGCAGGGGAGGTACCTACAATGAGCAGTTCTTC
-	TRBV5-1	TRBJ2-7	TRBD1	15	CASSLDLQGAAEQYF	TGCGCCAGCAGCTTGGATCTACAGGGGGCGGCCGAGCAGTACTTC
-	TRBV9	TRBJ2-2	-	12	CASSVDHGELFF	TGTGCCAGCAGCGTAGATCACGGGGAGCTGTTTTTT
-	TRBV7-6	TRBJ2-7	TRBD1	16	CASSLASTGQTYEQYF	TGTGCCAGCAGCTTAGCTTCGACAGGGCAAACCTACGAGCAGTACTTC
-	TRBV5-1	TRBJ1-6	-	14	CASSDVTRNSPLHF	TGCGCCAGCAGCGATGTGACACGGAATTCACCCCTCCACTTT
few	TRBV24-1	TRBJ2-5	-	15	CATSDPTGAGETQYF	TGTGCCACCAGTGATCCGACCGGGGCCGGGGAGACCCAGTACTTC
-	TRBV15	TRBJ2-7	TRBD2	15	CATSREGLAGGEQYF	TGTGCCACCAGCAGGGAGGGACTAGCGGGAGGCGAGCAGTACTTC
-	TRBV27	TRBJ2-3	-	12	CASKIRSGTQYF	TGTGCCAGCAAGATACGCAGCGGAACGCAGTATTTT
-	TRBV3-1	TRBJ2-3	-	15	CASSQDLLGGTTQYF	TGTGCCAGCAGCCAAGATTTACTAGGGGGGACTACGCAGTATTTT
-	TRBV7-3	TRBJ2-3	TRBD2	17	CASSQGLAGTSTDTQYF	TGTGCCAGCAGCCAGGGACTAGCGGGCACTAGCACAGATACGCAGTATTTT
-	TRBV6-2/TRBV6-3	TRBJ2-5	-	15	CASRRDHRQQETQYF	TGTGCCAGCAGGCGAGACCATAGACAGCAAGAGACCCAGTACTTC
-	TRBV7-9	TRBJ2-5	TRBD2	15	CASSLVAGGQETQYF	TGTGCCAGCAGCTTAGTAGCGGGGGGACAAGAGACCCAGTACTTC
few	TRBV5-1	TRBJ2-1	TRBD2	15	CASSSTSGSNHEQFF	TGCGCCAGCAGCTCGACTAGCGGGAGTAACCATGAGCAGTTCTTC
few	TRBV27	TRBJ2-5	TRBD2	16	CASSPWGLAGEETQYF	TGTGCCAGCAGTCCTTGGGGACTAGCGGGAGAAGAGACCCAGTACTTC
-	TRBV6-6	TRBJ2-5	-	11	CASKLGETQYF	TGTGCCAGCAAACTGGGGGAGACCCAGTACTTC
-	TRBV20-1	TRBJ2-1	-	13	CSAREVANNEQFF	TGCAGTGCTAGAGAGGTAGCGAACAATGAGCAGTTCTTC
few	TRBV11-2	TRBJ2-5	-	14	CASLPRSSGETQYF	TGTGCCAGCCTGCCGAGAAGTTCAGGAGAGACCCAGTACTTC
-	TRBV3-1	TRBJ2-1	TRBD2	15	CASSQTSGANNEQFF	TGTGCCAGCAGCCAGACTAGCGGGGCAAACAATGAGCAGTTCTTC
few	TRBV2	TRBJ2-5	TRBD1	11	CASGDRGTQYF	TGTGCCAGCGGAGACAGGGGGACCCAGTACTTC
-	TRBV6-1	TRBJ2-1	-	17	CASRAWGIGSSYNEQFF	TGTGCCAGCAGGGCGTGGGGGATTGGCAGCTCCTACAATGAGCAGTTCTTC
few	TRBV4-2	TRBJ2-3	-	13	CASSHTSTDTQYF	TGTGCCAGCAGCCATACTAGCACAGATACGCAGTATTTT
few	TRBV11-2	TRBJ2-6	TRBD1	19	CASSRTWTGGSSGANVLTF	TGTGCCAGCAGCCGAACGTGGACAGGTGGAAGCTCTGGGGCCAACGTCCTGACTTTC
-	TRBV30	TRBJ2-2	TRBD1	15	CAWRGLGQGARELFF	TGTGCCTGGAGGGGACTGGGACAGGGGGCCCGGGAGCTGTTTTTT